Listed below are T cell receptor beta chains from one sample, sequenced in a study of PD-L1 blockade in urothelial cancer. Using immunoSEQ multiplex PCR, the repertoire was profiled, and TCRdb retains in-frame clones only, with some absent. The sample carries fewer than 50,000 clones, about 90% recorded once. Source: PBMCs, taken around atezolizumab (anti-PD-L1) treatment. The receptor set was obtained from a man between 65 and 85 years old with urothelial cancer. CDR3s include the opening cysteine and the closing phenylalanine or tryptophan. D genes are given only for firm matches. For some rows the clone size is stated as once, few or many, or as a class when expanded; others skip it.

d_gene: TRBD2; abundance: -; j_gene: TRBJ2-1; v_gene: TRBV6-4; CDR3nt: TGTGCCAGCAGTGACCGGACTAGCGGGCCCCTCAATGAGCAGTTCTTC; CDR3aa: CASSDRTSGPLNEQFF
d_gene: -; abundance: once; j_gene: TRBJ2-7; v_gene: TRBV6-6; CDR3nt: TGTGCCAGCGGACAACAGGGCCTCTACGAGCAGTACTTC; CDR3aa: CASGQQGLYEQYF
d_gene: TRBD1; abundance: -; j_gene: TRBJ2-3; v_gene: TRBV4-1; CDR3nt: TGCGCCAGCAGCCACCCCACCCGACAGGGGGCCCTCACAGATACGCAGTATTTT; CDR3aa: CASSHPTRQGALTDTQYF
d_gene: -; abundance: -; j_gene: TRBJ1-1; v_gene: TRBV14; CDR3nt: TGTGCCAGCAGCCAAGAAAAGTTTAGAGCTTTCTTT; CDR3aa: CASSQEKFRAFF
d_gene: -; abundance: -; j_gene: TRBJ2-7; v_gene: TRBV7-9; CDR3nt: TGTGCCAGCAGCTTTGACACGAGTGCAACCTACGAGCAGTACTTC; CDR3aa: CASSFDTSATYEQYF
d_gene: TRBD2; abundance: -; j_gene: TRBJ2-2; v_gene: TRBV29-1; CDR3nt: TGCAGCGTTGGGAGGACTAGCGGGTTCACCGGGGAGCTGTTTTTT; CDR3aa: CSVGRTSGFTGELFF
d_gene: TRBD1; abundance: -; j_gene: TRBJ2-2; v_gene: TRBV18; CDR3nt: TGTGCCAGCTCACAACCGGGACAGGGGGGCACCGGGGAGCTGTTTTTT; CDR3aa: CASSQPGQGGTGELFF
d_gene: TRBD2; abundance: -; j_gene: TRBJ2-2; v_gene: TRBV7-3; CDR3nt: TGTGCCAGCAGCTTAACAGCGTCAGGGTGGGGTAGCGGGCTGAACACCGGGGAGCTGTTTTTT; CDR3aa: CASSLTASGWGSGLNTGELFF
d_gene: -; abundance: once; j_gene: TRBJ2-1; v_gene: TRBV7-3; CDR3nt: TGTGCCAGCAGCTTAACCCCGCGGAGCCCTCACAATGAGCAGTTCTTC; CDR3aa: CASSLTPRSPHNEQFF
d_gene: -; abundance: once; j_gene: TRBJ1-1; v_gene: TRBV19; CDR3nt: TGTGCCAGTAGGTCACCTGCGATGAACACTGAAGCTTTCTTT; CDR3aa: CASRSPAMNTEAFF
d_gene: -; abundance: once; j_gene: TRBJ1-5; v_gene: TRBV12-5; CDR3nt: TGTGCTAGTGGTTTGGCCCGAGATCAGCCCCAGCATTTT; CDR3aa: CASGLARDQPQHF
d_gene: -; abundance: -; j_gene: TRBJ1-2; v_gene: TRBV5-1; CDR3nt: TGCGCCAGCAGCCCTGGACCGGGATCGTTCGGCTACACCTTC; CDR3aa: CASSPGPGSFGYTF
d_gene: TRBD2; abundance: -; j_gene: TRBJ2-5; v_gene: TRBV28; CDR3nt: TGTGCCAGCAGTCCTCCGGGGGGGCGTCGGGAGACCCAGTACTTC; CDR3aa: CASSPPGGRRETQYF
d_gene: TRBD1; abundance: -; j_gene: TRBJ1-2; v_gene: TRBV9; CDR3nt: TGTGCCAGCAGCGCGCTAGGGACAGGTCATGGCTACACCTTC; CDR3aa: CASSALGTGHGYTF
d_gene: TRBD2; abundance: once; j_gene: TRBJ2-7; v_gene: TRBV18; CDR3nt: TGTGCCAGCTCACTGACTAGCGGGACCTACGAGCAGTACTTC; CDR3aa: CASSLTSGTYEQYF
d_gene: -; abundance: once; j_gene: TRBJ1-3; v_gene: TRBV7-9; CDR3nt: TGTGCCAGCAGCGACACAGAAGGAAACACCATATATTTT; CDR3aa: CASSDTEGNTIYF
d_gene: -; abundance: -; j_gene: TRBJ2-7; v_gene: TRBV4-2; CDR3nt: TGTGCCAGCAGCCCCTCAGAGCGGCGGCGGGGCGAGCAGTACTTC; CDR3aa: CASSPSERRRGEQYF
d_gene: TRBD1; abundance: -; j_gene: TRBJ2-1; v_gene: TRBV7-7; CDR3nt: TGTGCCAGCAGCGCCTCGTACAGGGGCTTTGAGCAGTTCTTC; CDR3aa: CASSASYRGFEQFF
d_gene: TRBD2; abundance: -; j_gene: TRBJ2-7; v_gene: TRBV5-6; CDR3nt: TGTGCCAGCAGCTTGTCGCTAGCGGTTAGTAACTACGAGCAGTACTTC; CDR3aa: CASSLSLAVSNYEQYF
d_gene: TRBD2; abundance: -; j_gene: TRBJ2-2; v_gene: TRBV5-1; CDR3nt: TGCGCCAGCAGCTTGGCCTTGACTAGCAGTGCCGGGGAGCTGTTTTTT; CDR3aa: CASSLALTSSAGELFF
d_gene: TRBD2; abundance: -; j_gene: TRBJ2-2; v_gene: TRBV4-1; CDR3nt: TGCGCCAGCAGCCAAGAGGGCGGGAGGGAATCCGGGGAGCTGTTTTTT; CDR3aa: CASSQEGGRESGELFF
d_gene: TRBD1; abundance: -; j_gene: TRBJ2-1; v_gene: TRBV2; CDR3nt: TGTGCCAGCAGTGAGTTACAGGGGGCGTACAATGAGCAGTTCTTC; CDR3aa: CASSELQGAYNEQFF
d_gene: -; abundance: -; j_gene: TRBJ2-6; v_gene: TRBV7-3; CDR3nt: TGTGCCAGCAGCCTCGAAGGGGCTGGGGCCAACGTCCTGACTTTC; CDR3aa: CASSLEGAGANVLTF
d_gene: -; abundance: -; j_gene: TRBJ1-1; v_gene: TRBV7-6; CDR3nt: TGTGCCAGCAGCCCACACGAGGGCCGGGAAGCTTTCTTT; CDR3aa: CASSPHEGREAFF
d_gene: -; abundance: once; j_gene: TRBJ2-3; v_gene: TRBV7-8; CDR3nt: TGTGCCAGCAGCCCTATGAGGACAAGCACAGATACGCAGTATTTT; CDR3aa: CASSPMRTSTDTQYF
d_gene: -; abundance: -; j_gene: TRBJ2-7; v_gene: TRBV4-1; CDR3nt: TGCGCCAGCAGCCAAGGTTGGGGAGAAAAGTACTTC; CDR3aa: CASSQGWGEKYF
d_gene: -; abundance: -; j_gene: TRBJ1-5; v_gene: TRBV29-1; CDR3nt: TGCAGCGTCGGGACAAGTAGCAATCAGCCCCAGCATTTT; CDR3aa: CSVGTSSNQPQHF
d_gene: TRBD2; abundance: -; j_gene: TRBJ2-1; v_gene: TRBV5-1; CDR3nt: TGCGCCAGCAGCTTGACTAGCGGGAGAAATGAGCAGTTCTTC; CDR3aa: CASSLTSGRNEQFF
d_gene: -; abundance: once; j_gene: TRBJ1-4; v_gene: TRBV19; CDR3nt: TGTGCCAGTAGCTCTGGCCCCAAACTGTTTTTT; CDR3aa: CASSSGPKLFF
d_gene: -; abundance: once; j_gene: TRBJ2-7; v_gene: TRBV9; CDR3nt: TGTGCCAGCAGCGTAGGGGGCGAACTCTACGAGCAGTACTTC; CDR3aa: CASSVGGELYEQYF
d_gene: TRBD2; abundance: -; j_gene: TRBJ2-3; v_gene: TRBV5-1; CDR3nt: TGCGCCAGCAGCTTGGATACGGCTAGCGGGACCCCGAGGGGCACAGATACGCAGTATTTT; CDR3aa: CASSLDTASGTPRGTDTQYF
d_gene: -; abundance: -; j_gene: TRBJ2-1; v_gene: TRBV5-6; CDR3nt: TGTGCCAGCAGCTTGGCCAGTTCATTCTACAATGAGCAGTTCTTC; CDR3aa: CASSLASSFYNEQFF
d_gene: TRBD2; abundance: -; j_gene: TRBJ2-3; v_gene: TRBV5-1; CDR3nt: TGCGCCAGCAGCCCCCGAATAGCGGGGGGCGTCGATACGCAGTATTTT; CDR3aa: CASSPRIAGGVDTQYF
d_gene: -; abundance: -; j_gene: TRBJ2-1; v_gene: TRBV2; CDR3nt: TGTGCCAGCAGTGAAGCGGGAGGACTCGTTGAGCAGTTCTTC; CDR3aa: CASSEAGGLVEQFF
d_gene: TRBD2; abundance: once; j_gene: TRBJ2-3; v_gene: TRBV15; CDR3nt: TGTGCCACCAGCAGAGGGGGCGGGAGCAGCACAGATACGCAGTATTTT; CDR3aa: CATSRGGGSSTDTQYF
d_gene: -; abundance: once; j_gene: TRBJ1-4; v_gene: TRBV19; CDR3nt: TGTGCCAGTAGTAACTATCAGGGTGCAACTAATGAAAAACTGTTTTTT; CDR3aa: CASSNYQGATNEKLFF
d_gene: -; abundance: -; j_gene: TRBJ2-5; v_gene: TRBV5-1; CDR3nt: TGCGCCAGCAGCTTGGGACAGGCGACCGCAGAGACCCAGTACTTC; CDR3aa: CASSLGQATAETQYF
d_gene: TRBD1; abundance: -; j_gene: TRBJ2-3; v_gene: TRBV7-6; CDR3nt: TGTGCCAGCAGCTCCTCACAGGGGGCATGGGGCACAGATACGCAGTATTTT; CDR3aa: CASSSSQGAWGTDTQYF
d_gene: TRBD2; abundance: -; j_gene: TRBJ2-1; v_gene: TRBV27; CDR3nt: TGTGCCAGCAGTTTACATAAGCGGGAGGGTGAGCAGTTCTTC; CDR3aa: CASSLHKREGEQFF
d_gene: TRBD1; abundance: -; j_gene: TRBJ2-7; v_gene: TRBV2; CDR3nt: TGTGCCAGCACCTTAGGACAGGGATTCACCTACGAGCAGTACTTC; CDR3aa: CASTLGQGFTYEQYF
d_gene: TRBD1; abundance: once; j_gene: TRBJ2-7; v_gene: TRBV6-1; CDR3nt: TGTGCCAGCAGTGAAGGGGGACAGCTCTACGAGCAGTACTTC; CDR3aa: CASSEGGQLYEQYF
d_gene: TRBD1; abundance: -; j_gene: TRBJ2-7; v_gene: TRBV28; CDR3nt: TGTGCCAGCAGAGGACAGGGGTACTACGAGCAGTACTTC; CDR3aa: CASRGQGYYEQYF
d_gene: TRBD1; abundance: -; j_gene: TRBJ2-7; v_gene: TRBV28; CDR3nt: TGTGCCAGCAGTCCCGGGACAGGTCGGTACTTC; CDR3aa: CASSPGTGRYF
d_gene: -; abundance: -; j_gene: TRBJ2-1; v_gene: TRBV20-1; CDR3nt: TGCAGTGCTAGAGACTATCCAGAGCAGTTCTTC; CDR3aa: CSARDYPEQFF
d_gene: -; abundance: -; j_gene: TRBJ2-2; v_gene: TRBV27; CDR3nt: TGTGCCAGCAGTTTCTACAGGCCGAACACCGGGGAGCTGTTTTTT; CDR3aa: CASSFYRPNTGELFF
d_gene: -; abundance: -; j_gene: TRBJ2-2; v_gene: TRBV6-4; CDR3nt: TGTGCCAGCAGCCTGACGCGGACCGGGGAGCTGTTTTTT; CDR3aa: CASSLTRTGELFF
d_gene: -; abundance: -; j_gene: TRBJ2-7; v_gene: TRBV23-1; CDR3nt: TGCGCCAGCAGTCAATGGCAGGCGGGTCCCGCCTACGAGCAGTACTTC; CDR3aa: CASSQWQAGPAYEQYF
d_gene: -; abundance: -; j_gene: TRBJ1-1; v_gene: TRBV21-1; CDR3nt: TGTGCCAGCGGCGACAGGGGGCGCCTATACACTGAAGCTTTCTTT; CDR3aa: CASGDRGRLYTEAFF
d_gene: TRBD1; abundance: -; j_gene: TRBJ2-1; v_gene: TRBV7-6; CDR3nt: TGTGCCAGCAGCCTTGGGACAGATTACAATGAGCAGTTCTTC; CDR3aa: CASSLGTDYNEQFF
d_gene: -; abundance: -; j_gene: TRBJ2-3; v_gene: TRBV5-1; CDR3nt: TGCGCCAGCAGCTTGGTTGGGGGAGGAGTGGTAGATACGCAGTATTTT; CDR3aa: CASSLVGGGVVDTQYF
d_gene: TRBD2; abundance: -; j_gene: TRBJ2-5; v_gene: TRBV5-1; CDR3nt: TGCGCCAGCAGCGGTGGGACTAGCGGAGGAGAGACCCAGTACTTC; CDR3aa: CASSGGTSGGETQYF
d_gene: TRBD2; abundance: -; j_gene: TRBJ2-7; v_gene: TRBV5-1; CDR3nt: TGCGCCAGCAGCTTGGTCGCTAGCGGGAATCACCCCTACGAGCAGTACTTC; CDR3aa: CASSLVASGNHPYEQYF
d_gene: TRBD1; abundance: -; j_gene: TRBJ1-2; v_gene: TRBV27; CDR3nt: TGTGCCAGCAGTACAGGGGGTGGCTTCCTTAACTATGGCTACACCTTC; CDR3aa: CASSTGGGFLNYGYTF